This T cell receptor (beta chain) emerged from a study of response to subunit inactivated influenza vaccine. Study conclusions and caveats: Seasonal influenza vaccination, on each occasion, was suggested by the authors to recruit few new T cells.

TCRdb passed the RT-PCR reads through MiXCR, listing each CDR3 protein once. This sample yields 300,000 to 350,000 distinct CDR3 sequences, of which roughly 22% are seen a single time; approximately 10% belongs to the top ten. Many counts were recorded for this clonotype. Its antigen is as yet unknown. V shed 6 bases and J shed 4 bases, with 7 bases lying between them. The germline CDR1 and CDR2 sequences are MDHEN and SYDVKM. The CDR3 extends over 11 amino acids. The rearrangement joins TRBV28 to TRBJ2-7; D is uncertain. Sequenced here: PBMCs from blood, sampled less than 22 months after vaccination. The clonotype comes from a man aged 45-69 years who received an inactivated influenza vaccine. The CDR3 reads CASSYRYEQYF. CDR3 DNA: TGTGCCAGCAGCTACAGATACGAGCAGTACTTC.